The text below deals with one T cell receptor beta chain. TCRdb's copy holds only in-frame clones and misses some; the assay was immunoSEQ multiplex PCR. The sample carries more than 75,000 clones, approximately 89% recorded once. The CDR3 totals 15 residues. The V segment lost 0 bases and the J segment 8 bases; nucleotides outside the gene matches: 3. Looked up from germline, CDR1 is LGHNA and CDR2 is YNFKEQ. These data are taken from a study of blood T cell repertoires in COVID-19. The chain joins TRBV4-2 to TRBJ1-6; 8 bases align to TRBD1. Sequences were obtained from peripheral blood. The sequence derives from a man in his fifties with acute or convalescent COVID-19. This CDR3 is CASSQDGGQDSPLHF. The CDR3 DNA is TGTGCCAGCAGCCAAGATGGGGGACAGGATTCACCCCTCCACTTT.